What follows are 12 T cell receptor beta chains derived from one specimen sequenced in a study of CD8 T cells in Susac syndrome. Random hexamers served to reverse transcribe about 0.5 to 1 ug RNA. Via MiXCR, TCRdb re-called the immunoSEQ multiplex PCR reads, giving one row per CDR3 protein. Seen here are approximately 200,000 distinct CDR3 sequences, around 93% observed once, and the top ten hold 0.082%. Sequenced sample: CD4+ T cells from PBMCs. Source of these receptors: a human donor with multiple sclerosis.

This chain links TRBV6-5 with TRBJ2-5; D not resolved. The CDR3 spans 14 residues. Trimming shortened V by 0 bases and J by 1 base, and 6 bases separated the two germline ends. Germline loops: CDR1 MNHEY, CDR2 SVGAGI. CDR3 nucleotide sequence: TGTGCCAGCAGTTACTCGGGCGTCCAAGAGACCCAGTACTTC. Encoded protein: CASSYSGVQETQYF.

This chain joins TRBV20-1 and TRBJ2-3; 8 bases align to TRBD2. V lost 7 bases and J lost 6; bases outside the gene matches: 3. Germline V gene lookup returns CDR1 DFQATT and CDR2 SNEGSKA (reference sequence). CDR3 length equals 11 residues. The CDR3 nucleotides read TGCAGTGGTAGCGGGGCGGATACGCAGTATTTT. Translating it yields CSGSGADTQYF.

The V call is TRBV29-1, the J call TRBJ2-7; D is perhaps TRBD2 (5 bases). The CDR3 is made up of 11 amino acids. CDR1 is SQVTM, CDR2 ANQGSEA, per germline. The V end was cut by 4 bases, the J end by 5 bases, with 9 bases between. CDR3 sequence reads: CSVGEFHEQYF. The CDR3 region has the DNA TGCAGCGTTGGGGAGTTCCACGAGCAGTACTTC.

This CDR3 reads CASSLKAVNQPQHF. CDR3 nucleotide sequence: TGTGCCAGCAGTTTAAAGGCGGTAAATCAGCCCCAGCATTTT. The chain recombines TRBV12-3 or TRBV12-4 with TRBJ1-5, with D unclear. The CDR3 has 14 residues. V lost 2 bases and J lost 4, with 9 bases in between.

The V gene is TRBV20-1, the J gene TRBJ1-1; no firm D call. The CDR3 totals 11 residues. Germline V gene sequence: CDR1 DFQATT, CDR2 SNEGSKA (reference sequence). V lost 1 base to trimming and J lost 4 bases, with 4 bases between them. This CDR3 reads CSARVSTEAFF. CDR3 coding DNA: TGCAGTGCTAGAGTCAGCACTGAAGCTTTCTTT.

This clonotype appeared a single time. The V and J genes are TRBV29-1 and TRBJ1-1; no clear D. Looked up from germline, CDR1 is SQVTM and CDR2 is ANQGSEA. The CDR3 extends over 12 amino acids. Trimming removed 3 bases from V and 9 bases from J, with 14 bases in between. The DNA of the CDR3 is TGCAGCGTTGACTCCAGAAACAACCAAGCTTTCTTT. Residues: CSVDSRNNQAFF. The entire variable domain, with the rest obtained from reference TRBV29-1 and TRBJ1-1, is as follows: SAVISQKPSRDICQRGTSLTIQCQVDSQVTMMFWYRQQPGQSLTLIATANQGSEATYESGFVIDKFPISRPNLTFSTLTVSNMSPEDSSIYLCSVDSRNNQAFFGQGTRLTVV.

The rearrangement links TRBV3-1 to TRBJ1-2; D is undetermined. Germline V gene sequence: CDR1 LGHDT, CDR2 YNNKEL (reference sequence). V lost 0 bases and J 6 bases, leaving 11 bases between the germline ends. This CDR3 has 14 residues. This CDR3 is CASSQEGRTHGYTF. The CDR3 DNA is TGTGCCAGCAGCCAAGAGGGCAGGACCCATGGCTACACCTTC.

In the case of this clonotype: The missing conserved phenylalanine or tryptophan at the end of this CDR3 makes a read error likely. The chain combines TRBV20-1 with TRBJ2-1; D not resolved. Germline V CDR1 and CDR2: DFQATT, SNEGSKA (reference sequence). CDR3 length equals 10 residues. Trimming stripped 3 bases from V and 8 bases from J, with 5 bases between. CDR3 in amino acids: CSASDHEQFL. For the CDR3, the DNA is TGCAGTGCTAGTGATCATGAGCAGTTCCTC.

The chain links TRBV6-6 to TRBJ2-5; perhaps TRBD1 as D (5 bases). The CDR3 extends over 15 amino acids. The germline V gene has CDR1 MNHNY and CDR2 SVGAGI (reference sequence). V was shortened by 7 bases and J by 1 base, with 16 bases between the two germline ends. DNA for the CDR3: TGTGCCAGCACTTTAGACTCAGGGATCCAAGAGACCCAGTACTTC. This sequence encodes CASTLDSGIQETQYF.

V gene TRBV11-2 combines with J gene TRBJ1-1; possible D gene TRBD1, 5 bases. V was cut by 5 bases and J by 5 bases, with 18 bases left in between. The length of the CDR3 is 15 residues. Germline lookup yields CDR1 SGHAT and CDR2 FQNNGV. The CDR3 loop is CASSAFGGAGTEAFF. Written as DNA, the CDR3 is TGTGCCAGCAGCGCATTCGGTGGGGCGGGGACTGAAGCTTTCTTT.

The chain is built from TRBV20-1 and TRBJ1-2; 7 bases agree with TRBD1. The germline V gene has CDR1 DFQATT and CDR2 SNEGSKA (reference sequence). CDR3 length: 15 amino acids. The V segment lost 2 bases and the J segment 2 bases; nucleotides outside the gene matches: 8. The CDR3, as DNA: TGCAGTGCTAGAAACAACAGGGGAGAGAACTATGGCTACACCTTC. The encoded protein is CSARNNRGENYGYTF.

The V gene is TRBV18, the J gene TRBJ1-5, with unresolved D. This CDR3 is 15 amino acids long. Germline lookup yields CDR1 KGHSH and CDR2 LQKENI. V was trimmed by 3 bases and J by 0 bases, leaving 9 bases between them. The CDR3 protein is CASSPDGNSNQPQHF. CDR3 in DNA: TGTGCCAGCTCACCGGACGGCAATAGCAATCAGCCCCAGCATTTT.